This entry concerns a single T cell receptor beta chain. Profiling relied on immunoSEQ multiplex PCR, and the TCRdb table lists in-frame clones only, not all of them. The sample gives around 94,000 clones, approximately 90% of which show up once; roughly 1.2% is in the top ten. The germline CDR1 and CDR2 sequences are MNHNS and SASEGT. The CDR3 is 15 amino acids. The V end lost 2 bases, the J end lost 4 bases, and 14 bases lay between the germline ends. The data were taken from a study of control samples from healthy donors and cancer patients. This clonotype originated in a woman aged 50 to 65 in good health. Input material: blood. The chain is built from TRBV6-1 and TRBJ1-2; D is uncertain. CDR3 sequence reads: CASSEQTTRRYGYTF. The CDR3 bases are TGTGCCAGCAGTGAACAGACCACGAGGCGCTATGGCTACACCTTC.